A single sample is the source of the 5 T cell receptor beta chains below, sequenced in a study of beta chain features in type 1 diabetes. Since all of the isolated RNA was reverse transcribed, expressed TCRB transcripts were what got sequenced. Libraries were prepared by immunoSEQ multiplex PCR; TCRdb keeps only in-frame clonotypes and omits some of them. The table shows 680,000 or so clones, with 15% to 19% occurring only once. Sequencing used naive CD4+ T cells from blood. The receptor set was obtained from a man aged 18 to 30 in good health.

This chain links TRBV9 with TRBJ2-1, with D maybe TRBD1 (6 bases). The CDR3 is made up of 15 amino acids. Trimming shortened V by 4 bases and J by 2 bases, and 13 bases separated the two germline ends. CDR1 is SGDLS, CDR2 YYNGEE, per germline. Here the CDR3 DNA reads TGTGCCAGCAGCACTACAGGGTATCCCTACAATGAGCAGTTCTTC. This encodes CASSTTGYPYNEQFF.

This clone was detected a few times. V is TRBV7-3 and J is TRBJ2-1; 8 bases line up with TRBD2. There are 16 residues in the CDR3. The germline CDR1 and CDR2 sequences are SGHTA and FQGTGA. The V segment lost 2 bases and the J segment 11 bases; nucleotides outside the gene matches: 14. The CDR3 protein is CASSLLSLGREEQQFF. The DNA for the CDR3 is TGTGCCAGCAGCTTACTTTCGCTCGGGCGGGAGGAACAGCAGTTCTTC.

This chain connects TRBV7-9 to TRBJ1-2; no definite D call. The V end lost 5 bases, the J end lost 7 bases, and 17 bases lay between the germline ends. The germline V gene encodes CDR1 SEHNR and CDR2 FQNEAQ (reference sequence). This CDR3 contains 14 residues. CDR3 nucleotide sequence: TGTGCCAGCAGCCTAGAGATTCAAGGCGGTGGCTACACCTTC. Protein sequence: CASSLEIQGGGYTF.

V gene TRBV11-2 combines with J gene TRBJ2-1, with TRBD2 matching 9 bases. The CDR3 length is 14 residues. V gave up 7 bases and J gave up 9 bases; unmatched junction bases: 10. The V gene's germline CDR1 is SGHAT and CDR2 FQNNGV. CDR3 DNA sequence: TGTGCCAGCATCGGCGGGGGGGTTACAGGTGAGCAGTTCTTC. Its protein product is CASIGGGVTGEQFF. Full variable domain (remainder filled in from reference TRBV11-2 and TRBJ2-1): EAGVAQSPRYKIIEKRQSVAFWCNPISGHATLYWYQQILGQGPKLLIQFQNNGVVDDSQLPKDRFSAERLKGVDSTLKIQPAKLEDSAVYLCASIGGGVTGEQFFGPGTRLTVL.

CDR3 sequence (DNA): TGTGCCTGGAGTGTCGTAGGGACGTCACAGCCCCAGCATTTT. Translation: CAWSVVGTSQPQHF. The chain couples TRBV30 to TRBJ1-5; perhaps TRBD1 as D (5 bases). Trimming took off 0 bases at V and 7 bases at J, with 13 bases between the two ends. The CDR3 totals 14 residues. Germline CDR1 reads GTSNPN; CDR2 reads SVGIG (reference sequence). Full variable domain (missing parts from reference TRBV30 and TRBJ1-5): SQTIHQWPATLVQPVGSPLSLECTVEGTSNPNLYWYRQAAGRGLQLLFYSVGIGQISSEVPQNLSASRPQDRQFILSSKKLLLSDSGFYLCAWSVVGTSQPQHFGDGTRLSIL.